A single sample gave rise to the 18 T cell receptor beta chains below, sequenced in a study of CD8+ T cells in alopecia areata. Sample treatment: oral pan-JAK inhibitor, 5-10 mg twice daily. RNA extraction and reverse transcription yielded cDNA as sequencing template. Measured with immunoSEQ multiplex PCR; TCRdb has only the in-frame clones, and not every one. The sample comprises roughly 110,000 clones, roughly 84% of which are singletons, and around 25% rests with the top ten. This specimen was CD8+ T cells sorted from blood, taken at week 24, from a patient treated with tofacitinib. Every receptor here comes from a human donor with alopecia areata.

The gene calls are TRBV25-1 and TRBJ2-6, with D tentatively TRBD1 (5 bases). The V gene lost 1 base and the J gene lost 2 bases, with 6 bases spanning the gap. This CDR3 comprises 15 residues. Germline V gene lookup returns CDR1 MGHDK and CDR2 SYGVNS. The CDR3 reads CASSEWGPGANVLTF. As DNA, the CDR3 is TGTGCCAGCAGTGAATGGGGCCCTGGGGCCAACGTCCTGACTTTC.

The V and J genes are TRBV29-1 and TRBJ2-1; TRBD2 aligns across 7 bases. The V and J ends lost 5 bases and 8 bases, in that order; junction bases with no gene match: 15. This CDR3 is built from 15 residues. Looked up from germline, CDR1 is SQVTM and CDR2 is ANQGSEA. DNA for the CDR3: TGCAGCGTTTCTGGGGTGCAGGTCCGGGGGGATGAGCAGTTCTTC. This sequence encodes CSVSGVQVRGDEQFF.

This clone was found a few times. This CDR3 is CASSEYRAGNEQFF. The CDR3 nucleotides read TGCGCCAGCAGCGAATACAGGGCGGGCAATGAGCAGTTCTTC. The chain is built from TRBV5-1 and TRBJ2-1; a weak D match, TRBD1 (6 bases). This CDR3 is 14 amino acids long. In germline, CDR1 is SGHRS, CDR2 YFSETQ. Deletions cut 4 bases from V and 6 bases from J, with 14 bases between.

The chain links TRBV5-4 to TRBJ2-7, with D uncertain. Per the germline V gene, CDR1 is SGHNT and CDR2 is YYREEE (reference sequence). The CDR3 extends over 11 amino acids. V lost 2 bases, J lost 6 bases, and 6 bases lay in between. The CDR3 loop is CASSFRAEQYF. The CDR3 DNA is TGTGCCAGCAGCTTTCGGGCCGAGCAGTACTTC.

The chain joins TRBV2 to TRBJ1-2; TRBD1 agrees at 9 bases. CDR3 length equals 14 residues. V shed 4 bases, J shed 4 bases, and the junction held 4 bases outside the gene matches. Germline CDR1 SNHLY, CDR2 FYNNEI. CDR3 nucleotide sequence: TGTGCCAGCAGTGTAGGACAGGGGTCCTATGGCTACACCTTC. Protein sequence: CASSVGQGSYGYTF.

The CDR3: CASSPAPQETQYF. DNA of the CDR3: TGTGCCAGCTCACCGGCACCTCAAGAGACCCAGTACTTC. This chain joins TRBV18 and TRBJ2-5; the D is unclear. Germline CDR1 and CDR2: KGHSH and LQKENI. The V and J ends lost 3 bases and 2 bases respectively, with 7 bases between them. The CDR3 has 13 amino acids.

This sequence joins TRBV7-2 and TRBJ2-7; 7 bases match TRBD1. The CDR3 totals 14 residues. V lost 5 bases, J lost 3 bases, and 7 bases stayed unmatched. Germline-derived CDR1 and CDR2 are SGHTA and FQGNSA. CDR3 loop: CASSRKGQYYEQYF. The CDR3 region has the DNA TGTGCCAGCAGCCGAAAGGGACAGTACTACGAGCAGTACTTC.

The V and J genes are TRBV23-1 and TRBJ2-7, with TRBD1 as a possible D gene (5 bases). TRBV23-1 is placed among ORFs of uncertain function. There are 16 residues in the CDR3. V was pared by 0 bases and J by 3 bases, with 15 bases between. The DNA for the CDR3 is TGCGCCAGCAGTCAATCTGGCACAGGAGAACACTACGAGCAGTACTTC. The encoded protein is CASSQSGTGEHYEQYF.

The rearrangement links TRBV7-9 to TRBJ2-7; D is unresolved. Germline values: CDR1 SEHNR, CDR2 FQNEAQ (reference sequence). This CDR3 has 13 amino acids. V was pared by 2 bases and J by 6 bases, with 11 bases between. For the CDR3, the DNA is TGTGCCAGCAGCTTACAAGGTGGGGTCGAGCAGTACTTC. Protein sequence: CASSLQGGVEQYF.

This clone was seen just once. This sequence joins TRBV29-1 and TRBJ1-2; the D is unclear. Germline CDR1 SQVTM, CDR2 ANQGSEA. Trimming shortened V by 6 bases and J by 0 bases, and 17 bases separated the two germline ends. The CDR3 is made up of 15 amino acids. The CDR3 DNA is TGCAGCGTACCACCTGTAGGGCCACCTAACTATGGCTACACCTTC. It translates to CSVPPVGPPNYGYTF.

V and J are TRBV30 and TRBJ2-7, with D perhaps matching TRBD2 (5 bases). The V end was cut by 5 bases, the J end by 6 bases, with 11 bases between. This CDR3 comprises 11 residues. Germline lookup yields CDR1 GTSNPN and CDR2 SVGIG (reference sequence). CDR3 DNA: TGTGCCTGGGCGAGAGAGGGCGAGCAGTACTTC. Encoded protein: CAWAREGEQYF.

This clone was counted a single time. The CDR3 loop reads CASSVPSGGTYNEQFF. In DNA form, the CDR3 reads TGTGCCAGCAGCGTGCCCAGCGGGGGAACCTACAATGAGCAGTTCTTC. The rearrangement joins TRBV5-6 to TRBJ2-1; TRBD2 agrees at 8 bases. Trimming at V came to 4 bases and at J to 2 bases, leaving 8 bases not matched to a gene. Germline-derived CDR1 and CDR2 are SGHDT and YYEEEE. CDR3 length equals 16 residues.

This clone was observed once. CDR3 DNA: TGTGCCAGCAGCTTAGGGCAGCTCTCCTACGAGCAGTACTTC. This codes for CASSLGQLSYEQYF. V is TRBV7-2 and J is TRBJ2-7; D is unresolved. Germline CDR1 is SGHTA and CDR2 is FQGNSA. The CDR3 consists of 14 residues. Trimming shortened V by 1 base and J by 0 bases, and 7 bases separated the two germline ends.

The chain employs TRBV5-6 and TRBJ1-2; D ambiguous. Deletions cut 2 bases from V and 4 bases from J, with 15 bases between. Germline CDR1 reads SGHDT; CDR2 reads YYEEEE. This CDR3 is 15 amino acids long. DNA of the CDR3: TGTGCCAGCAGCTTAGTGGATTGGGAAAGCTATGGCTACACCTTC. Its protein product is CASSLVDWESYGYTF.

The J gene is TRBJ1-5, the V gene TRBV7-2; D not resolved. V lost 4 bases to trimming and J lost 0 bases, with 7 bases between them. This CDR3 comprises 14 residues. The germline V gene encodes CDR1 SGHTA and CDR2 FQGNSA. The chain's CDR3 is CASSSLGSNQPQHF. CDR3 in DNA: TGTGCCAGCAGCTCACTAGGTAGCAATCAGCCCCAGCATTTT.

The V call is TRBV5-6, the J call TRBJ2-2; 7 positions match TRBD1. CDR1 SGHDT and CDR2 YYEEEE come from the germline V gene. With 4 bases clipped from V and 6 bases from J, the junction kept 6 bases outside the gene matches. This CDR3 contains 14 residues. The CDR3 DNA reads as TGTGCCAGCAGCGCTGGGACAGCGCCCGGGGAGCTGTTTTTT. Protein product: CASSAGTAPGELFF.

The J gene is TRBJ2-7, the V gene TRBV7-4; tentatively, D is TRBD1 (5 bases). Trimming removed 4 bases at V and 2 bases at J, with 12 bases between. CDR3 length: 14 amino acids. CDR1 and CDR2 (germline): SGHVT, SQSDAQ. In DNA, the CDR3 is TGTGCCAGCAGCTCAAGTCCAGGGCCCTACGAGCAGTACTTC. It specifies CASSSSPGPYEQYF.

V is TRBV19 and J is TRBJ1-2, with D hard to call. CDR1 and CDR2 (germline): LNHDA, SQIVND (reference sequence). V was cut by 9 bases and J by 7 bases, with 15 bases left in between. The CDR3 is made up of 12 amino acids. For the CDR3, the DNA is TGTGCCAGCAGGCAGGAGGAGGGTGGCTACACCTTC. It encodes CASRQEEGGYTF.